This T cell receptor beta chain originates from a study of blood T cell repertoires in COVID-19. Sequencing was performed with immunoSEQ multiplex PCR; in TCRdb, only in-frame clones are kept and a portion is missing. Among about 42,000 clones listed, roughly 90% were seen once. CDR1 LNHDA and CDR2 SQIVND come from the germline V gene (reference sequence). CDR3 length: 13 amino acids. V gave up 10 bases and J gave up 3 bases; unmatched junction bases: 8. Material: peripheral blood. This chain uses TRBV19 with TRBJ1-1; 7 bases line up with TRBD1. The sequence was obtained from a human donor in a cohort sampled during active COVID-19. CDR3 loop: CATTQGMHTEAFF. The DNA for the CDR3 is TGTGCCACCACACAGGGGATGCACACTGAAGCTTTCTTT.